The 31 T cell receptor beta chains below were found in one sample sequenced in a study of CD8 T cells in Susac syndrome (dated by TCRdb to 2018 to 2020). The library came from the immunoSEQ multiplex PCR assay. RNA was extracted using the RNeasy kit, and about 0.45 to 1 ug of the RNA was reverse transcribed with random hexamers. TCRdb's own reprocessing of the public reads used fastp at Q25 and MiXCR and kept productive beta chains. Here each entry gathers all rows of one CDR3 protein and keeps the most common genes and DNA. The sample profile shows roughly 180,000 distinct CDR3 sequences; just under 95% of them were found once. The ten largest make up over 0.08% of the sample. Sequenced sample: CD4+ T cells from PBMCs. The receptors derive from a human donor in good health.

The table lists this clonotype with a count of one. This chain links TRBV29-1 with TRBJ1-2; TRBD1 is a possible D gene (5 bases). The CDR3 extends over 11 amino acids. The germline V gene has CDR1 SQVTM and CDR2 ANQGSEA. The V and J ends lost 4 bases and 7 bases respectively, with 10 bases between them. CDR3 region: CSVGEGLGYTF. The CDR3 DNA sequence: TGCAGCGTTGGAGAGGGGCTTGGCTACACCTTC.

The V and J genes are TRBV12-3 or TRBV12-4 and TRBJ1-1; 9 bases agree with TRBD1. The CDR3 is 15 residues long. V lost 3 bases and J lost 1; bases outside the gene matches: 3. This CDR3 is CASSLMGQGNTEAFF. The CDR3 nucleotides read TGTGCCAGCAGTTTGATGGGACAGGGGAACACTGAAGCTTTCTTT.

The chain uses TRBV5-4 and TRBJ2-5; the match to TRBD1 covers 8 bases. The CDR3 has 15 amino acids. From germline, CDR1 is SGHNT and CDR2 YYREEE (reference sequence). J gave up 6 bases and V 0 bases, and 7 bases lay outside the gene matches. CDR3 amino acids: CASSLAIGQGQTQYF. In DNA, the CDR3 is TGTGCCAGCAGCTTGGCCATCGGACAGGGTCAGACCCAGTACTTC.

The CDR3 loop reads CSVGQGTTEAFF. The CDR3 DNA sequence: TGCAGCGTTGGACAGGGAACCACTGAAGCTTTCTTT. This chain joins TRBV29-1 and TRBJ1-1; 7 bases map to TRBD1. Germline V CDR1 and CDR2: SQVTM, ANQGSEA. The trim removed 4 bases at V and 4 bases at J, leaving 3 bases unmatched. This CDR3 comprises 12 residues.

The V gene is TRBV7-9, the J gene TRBJ2-7; tentatively, D is TRBD1 (6 bases). This CDR3 contains 17 residues. Trimming removed 0 bases from V and 4 bases from J, with 19 bases in between. Per germline, CDR1 SEHNR and CDR2 FQNEAQ (reference sequence). CDR3 loop: CASSLAIVGQKLYEQYF. The CDR3 bases are TGTGCCAGCAGCTTAGCTATTGTCGGACAGAAACTATACGAGCAGTACTTC.

V usage is TRBV9 and J usage is TRBJ2-3; D may be TRBD1 (5 bases). V lost 0 bases and J 2 bases, leaving 10 bases between the germline ends. This CDR3 contains 15 residues. The germline gives CDR1 SGDLS, CDR2 YYNGEE. The DNA of the CDR3 is TGTGCCAGCAGCGTAGTTGCAGGGCACACAGATACGCAGTATTTT. Its protein is CASSVVAGHTDTQYF. Together with reference TRBV9 and TRBJ2-3, the CDR3 gives the full variable domain: DSGVTQTPKHLITATGQRVTLRCSPRSGDLSVYWYQQSLDQGLQFLIQYYNGEERAKGNILERFSAQQFPDLHSELNLSSLELGDSALYFCASSVVAGHTDTQYFGPGTRLTVL.

The J gene is TRBJ2-3, the V gene TRBV15; 7 bases fit TRBD1. Germline values: CDR1 LNHNV, CDR2 YYDKDF (reference sequence). CDR3 length: 14 residues. With V trimmed by 5 bases and J by 2 bases, 4 bases remained unmatched. CDR3 in amino acids: CATSLDRSTDTQYF. DNA for the CDR3: TGTGCCACCAGCTTGGACAGGTCCACAGATACGCAGTATTTT.

The CDR3 nucleotides are TGCAGTGCCCCTACAGGGGTCGGCTACACCTTC. This gives the protein CSAPTGVGYTF. The chain links TRBV20-1 to TRBJ1-2, with 7 bases matching TRBD1. Germline CDR1 and CDR2: DFQATT and SNEGSKA (reference sequence). The CDR3 runs to 11 residues. V dropped 6 bases and J dropped 8; count of bases not matched to a gene: 6.

J is TRBJ2-6 and V is TRBV19; D remains ambiguous. The CDR3 contains 12 residues. Germline V gene lookup returns CDR1 LNHDA and CDR2 SQIVND (reference sequence). V was shortened by 8 bases and J by 0 bases, with 2 bases between the two germline ends. The CDR3 is CASDSGANVLTF. The CDR3 DNA follows: TGTGCCAGTGACTCTGGGGCCAACGTCCTGACTTTC.

This clonotype was observed once. V is TRBV12-3 or TRBV12-4 and J is TRBJ1-4, with a tentative D call TRBD1 (5 bases). The CDR3 contains 15 residues. V dropped 4 bases and J dropped 6 bases, with 15 bases sitting between them. Here the CDR3 DNA reads TGTGCCAGCAGTTACACAGGATTAGGGGATGAAAAACTGTTTTTT. This sequence encodes CASSYTGLGDEKLFF.

The chain combines TRBV15 with TRBJ2-3; D gene uncertain. This CDR3 has 13 residues. The V gene's germline CDR1 is LNHNV and CDR2 YYDKDF (reference sequence). The germline V and J ends were trimmed by 0 bases and 5 bases, with 6 bases remaining between them. CDR3 sequence: CATSRDLRDTQYF. Here the CDR3 DNA reads TGTGCCACCAGCAGAGATCTTAGAGATACGCAGTATTTT.

The CDR3, as DNA: TGCAGTGCTCCGGACAGGGCAGGCGGGGAGCTGTTTTTT. The encoded protein is CSAPDRAGGELFF. This chain connects TRBV20-1 to TRBJ2-2; 8 nucleotides line up with TRBD1. Germline values: CDR1 DFQATT, CDR2 SNEGSKA (reference sequence). The CDR3 spans 13 residues. After removal of 5 bases from V and 7 bases from J, the junction contained 6 bases not matched to a gene.

This clonotype was recorded once. J is TRBJ1-5 and V is TRBV30; D gene unclear. The CDR3 has 13 residues. Looked up from germline, CDR1 is GTSNPN and CDR2 is SVGIG (reference sequence). V was shortened by 3 bases and J by 3 bases, with 9 bases between the two germline ends. CDR3 residues: CAWSRATNQPQHF. CDR3 nucleotides: TGTGCCTGGAGCCGGGCCACCAATCAGCCCCAGCATTTT.

This clonotype showed up just once. The chain combines TRBV20-1 with TRBJ2-1; 7 bases align to TRBD2. The CDR3 is made up of 14 amino acids. V shed 1 base, J shed 5 bases, and the junction held 5 bases outside the gene matches. CDR1 and CDR2 from the germline V gene are DFQATT and SNEGSKA (reference sequence). The CDR3 coding sequence is TGCAGTGCTAGAGCGACTAGCCTGAACAATGAGCAGTTCTTC. The encoded protein is CSARATSLNNEQFF.

This clonotype was counted between two and nine times. V and J are TRBV7-9 and TRBJ2-1; 7 nucleotides line up with TRBD2. From germline, CDR1 is SEHNR and CDR2 FQNEAQ (reference sequence). The CDR3 spans 15 residues. J lost 0 bases, V lost 6 bases, and 5 bases had no gene match. The CDR3: CASSFGGSSYNEQFF. CDR3 sequence (DNA): TGTGCCAGCAGTTTTGGCGGGAGCTCCTACAATGAGCAGTTCTTC.

This rearrangement joins TRBV30 to TRBJ2-5, with 8 bases lining up with TRBD1. CDR1 and CDR2 (germline): GTSNPN, SVGIG (reference sequence). The trim removed 4 bases at V and 4 bases at J, leaving 11 bases unmatched. This CDR3 contains 15 residues. The CDR3 loop is CAWTLAPTGGETQYF. CDR3 nucleotide sequence: TGTGCCTGGACCCTCGCCCCAACAGGGGGAGAGACCCAGTACTTC.

The chain uses TRBV4-3 and TRBJ2-5; possibly TRBD2 for D (6 bases). Germline V gene sequence: CDR1 LGHNA, CDR2 YSLEER. Trimming pared 0 bases from V and 1 base from J, leaving 9 bases between. This CDR3 spans 15 amino acids. CDR3 sequence reads: CASSQDRGTQETQYF. The CDR3 DNA reads TGCGCCAGCAGCCAAGATCGGGGGACCCAAGAGACCCAGTACTTC.

The chain uses TRBV5-4 and TRBJ2-3; 8 bases line up with TRBD2. In germline, CDR1 is SGHNT, CDR2 YYREEE (reference sequence). The V segment lost 4 bases and the J segment 1 base; nucleotides outside the gene matches: 8. This CDR3 comprises 16 residues. The CDR3 bases are TGTGCCAGCAGCCCACGGGGGGGGATAGGCACAGATACGCAGTATTTT. Residues: CASSPRGGIGTDTQYF.

The chain combines TRBV9 with TRBJ2-3, with 7 bases aligning to TRBD2. Germline CDR1 SGDLS, CDR2 YYNGEE. The ends lost 1 base at V and 5 bases at J; junction bases unmatched: 10. The CDR3 length is 16 residues. CDR3 DNA sequence: TGTGCCAGCAGCGTATTTGCGGGAGTTGATATAGATACGCAGTATTTT. Translating it yields CASSVFAGVDIDTQYF.

V gene TRBV2 combines with J gene TRBJ2-5, with D perhaps matching TRBD1 (6 bases). V was clipped by 2 bases and J by 4 bases, with 11 bases between them. The germline V gene has CDR1 SNHLY and CDR2 FYNNEI. This CDR3 comprises 14 residues. This CDR3 is CASSENRVRETQYF. The CDR3 coding sequence is TGTGCCAGCAGTGAAAACAGGGTCCGAGAGACCCAGTACTTC.

The chain carries TRBV28 and TRBJ2-7; a possible D gene is TRBD1 (6 bases). This CDR3 has 14 amino acids. V was trimmed by 3 bases and J by 1 base, leaving 10 bases between them. The germline V gene encodes CDR1 MDHEN and CDR2 SYDVKM. The CDR3 sequence is CASSLAGQSYEQYF. The CDR3 DNA sequence: TGTGCCAGCAGTTTGGCAGGACAGTCCTACGAGCAGTACTTC.

The CDR3 region has the DNA TGTGCCAGCAGCTTTGCCGGGACTAGCGACGAGCAGTACTTC. Translating gives CASSFAGTSDEQYF. The chain employs TRBV11-2 and TRBJ2-7, with TRBD2 identical over 10 bases. Looked up from germline, CDR1 is SGHAT and CDR2 is FQNNGV. Trimming took 3 bases from V and 5 from J; bases not matched to a gene: 4. CDR3 size: 14 residues.

This clonotype came up a few times. The V and J genes are TRBV29-1 and TRBJ2-7, with 10 bases aligning to TRBD1. This CDR3 comprises 13 residues. CDR1 and CDR2 (germline): SQVTM, ANQGSEA. V lost 7 bases and J lost 2; bases outside the gene matches: 5. CDR3 in DNA: TGCAGCGGCTCCGGACAGGGGGCCTACGAGCAGTACTTC. This sequence encodes CSGSGQGAYEQYF.

The chain couples TRBV18 to TRBJ2-3; 9 bases line up with TRBD1. There are 16 residues in the CDR3. J gave up 5 bases and V 3 bases, and 9 bases lay outside the gene matches. CDR1 is KGHSH, CDR2 LQKENI, per germline. The CDR3 loop reads CASSPTGTGWGDTQYF. The CDR3 bases are TGTGCCAGCTCACCGACCGGGACAGGGTGGGGAGATACGCAGTATTTT.

The rearrangement joins TRBV14 to TRBJ1-2; D is unresolved. Germline V gene lookup returns CDR1 SGHDN and CDR2 FVKESK. Trimming took 0 bases from V and 3 from J, leaving 8 bases between them. This CDR3 is 14 amino acids long. In nucleotides, the CDR3 is TGTGCCAGCAGCCAAGATACGGGGTACTATGGCTACACCTTC. Amino acid sequence: CASSQDTGYYGYTF.

The chain carries TRBV29-1 and TRBJ2-7, with 7 nucleotides matching TRBD1. Germline lookup yields CDR1 SQVTM and CDR2 ANQGSEA. The CDR3 is 12 amino acids. Trimming cost V 5 bases and J 5 bases; bases outside gene matches: 6. CDR3 DNA: TGCAGCGTTTCTGACAGGGTGCACGAGCAGTACTTC. It encodes CSVSDRVHEQYF.

V gene TRBV14 combines with J gene TRBJ2-7; TRBD2 might be the D (5 bases). This CDR3 comprises 15 residues. The germline V and J ends were trimmed by 1 base and 3 bases, with 13 bases remaining between them. Per the germline V gene, CDR1 is SGHDN and CDR2 is FVKESK. Here the CDR3 reads CASSQGSTGSYEQYF. CDR3 in DNA: TGTGCCAGCAGCCAAGGGTCGACGGGAAGCTACGAGCAGTACTTC.

The chain recombines TRBV4-2 with TRBJ2-7, with TRBD2 matching 9 bases. Germline V gives CDR1 LGHNA, CDR2 YNFKEQ. V was pared by 1 base and J by 6 bases, with 4 bases of the junction left unmatched. This CDR3 is built from 14 residues. The CDR3 DNA reads TGTGCCAGCAGCCAAGCGGGACTAGCAACCGAGCAGTACTTC. This gives the protein CASSQAGLATEQYF.

The chain joins TRBV24-1 to TRBJ2-7, with TRBD1 as a possible D gene (6 bases). CDR3 size: 17 residues. Germline V gene lookup returns CDR1 KGHDR and CDR2 SFDVKD. V lost 9 bases and J lost 2, with 25 bases in between. The CDR3 region is CATRRGPHVLDPYEQYF. CDR3 nucleotides: TGTGCCACCCGCAGGGGACCACATGTTCTGGATCCCTACGAGCAGTACTTC.

The rearrangement uses TRBV20-1 and TRBJ2-3; D gene unclear. The CDR3 totals 12 residues. Per the germline V gene, CDR1 is DFQATT and CDR2 is SNEGSKA (reference sequence). Trimming cost V 6 bases and J 2 bases, with 9 bases left between them. For the CDR3, the DNA is TGCAGTGCAGTCCCATCCACAGATACGCAGTATTTT. It translates to CSAVPSTDTQYF.

The genes are TRBV4-3 and TRBJ2-5; 8 bases map to TRBD1. J was trimmed by 5 bases and V by 4 bases; bases with no gene match: 12. The length of the CDR3 is 16 residues. Germline-derived CDR1 and CDR2 are LGHNA and YSLEER. The CDR3 loop is CASSPHPGQGGETQYF. DNA of the CDR3: TGCGCCAGCAGCCCTCACCCCGGACAGGGCGGGGAGACCCAGTACTTC.